This T cell receptor (beta chain) was sequenced during a study of shared clonotypes between healthy human individuals. Each replicate PCR on the sorted subsets used about 0.2 ug DNA (around 31,000 T cell genomes). Some clones are missing from TCRdb's copy, which holds only in-frame ones; the method was immunoSEQ multiplex PCR. The sample records some 2,000,000 clones, 85% to 95% being singletons. Sequenced input: naive CD4+ T cells sorted from blood. Subset described: CD45RA+ positively selected. This receptor was identified in a man aged 18 to 30 in good health.

This chain's CDR3 is CASSLSLLSTDTQYF. The CDR3 DNA follows: TGTGCCAGCAGCTTGTCCCTACTATCCACAGATACGCAGTATTTT. V gene TRBV5-6 combines with J gene TRBJ2-3; unclear D gene. Germline lookup yields CDR1 SGHDT and CDR2 YYEEEE. The CDR3 is 15 residues long. The V end lost 1 base, the J end lost 2 bases, and 11 bases lay between the germline ends.